This T cell receptor (beta chain) was sequenced in a study of cytomegalovirus exposure and HLA in healthy donors. Looking at the study overall: Later, an analysis reported that the 120 or so validation repertoires had used the same platform as the 666 first-cohort repertoires. General observations from the study: The study recorded over 150 TCR beta chains that were cytomegalovirus-associated. In vitro confirmation showed a few CMV-associated chains to be CMV antigen specific.

Germline CDR1 is MNHEY and CDR2 is SMNVEV (reference sequence). Trimming stripped 0 bases from V and 0 bases from J, with 9 bases between. The CDR3 covers 16 residues. Regarding this clone: Its antigen remains unidentified.

Assay: immunoSEQ multiplex PCR; the TCRdb copy retains only in-frame clones and omits some. Of about 110,000 clones in the sample, 70% to 90% are singletons; the top ten hold about 3%. Sequences were obtained from PBMCs. The receptor's source is a woman under 30 in good health and CMV-seronegative. The chain joins TRBV27 to TRBJ2-1, with a tentative D call TRBD2 (6 bases). The CDR3 here is CASSLSAGSSYNEQFF. Written as DNA, the CDR3 is TGTGCCAGCAGTTTATCTGCGGGGAGCTCCTACAATGAGCAGTTCTTC.